This TCR beta chain was found in a study of regulatory T cells in long-lasting Graves disease. Sequencing libraries for TCR beta were prepared with iRepertoire HTBI primers and Arm-PCR of CDR3 regions. Under the authors' procedure: In the combined samples, 62 TRBV and under 15 TRBJ segments were identified. TCRdb reprocessed the multiplex PCR reads with MiXCR, giving one entry per CDR3 protein. TCRdb's processing, not the study's, gives the V and J calls here. The sample comprises approximately 400,000 distinct CDR3 sequences, roughly 10% of which are singletons, and around 18% rests with the top ten. The V and J ends lost 0 bases and 3 bases respectively, with 7 bases between them. CDR3 length: 14 residues. Germline CDR1 MNHEY, CDR2 SVGAGI. Time point in this sample: newly diagnosed GD, antithyroid drugs for less than 3 months. PBMC-extracted RNA yielded the TCR library. This clonotype was seen repeatedly, ten times or more.

The data were also submitted as part of a second study, on T cells in Graves' hyperthyroidism and ophthalmopathy.

V gene TRBV6-5 combines with J gene TRBJ2-3, with D unresolved. The input for sequencing was peripheral blood mononuclear cells (PBMCs), taken at new diagnosis, from a patient treated with antithyroid drugs. The sequence was obtained from a woman between 18 and 29 years old with Graves disease. The CDR3 reads CASSYSFYTDTQYF. The CDR3 DNA reads as TGTGCCAGCAGTTACTCGTTTTATACAGATACGCAGTATTTT.